The 22 T cell receptor beta chains below come from one sample, sequenced in a study of T-cell reconstitution after alpha-beta-depleted transplantation in children. During its preparation, the TCRbeta library received unique molecular identifiers. TCRdb fed the PCR reads into MiXCR, producing one record per CDR3 protein. The sample shows hundreds of thousands of distinct CDR3 sequences, 15% to 20% of them seen only once. The source was PBMCs, mostly from graft donor cells, collected 360 days after TCRalphabeta/CD19-depleted stem cell transplant. All receptors come from a male patient between 2 and 15 years old who had a stem cell transplant for acute lymphoblastic leukemia, so the T cells may come from the graft donor.

This clonotype has more than one count but fewer than ten. The rearrangement links TRBV12-3 or TRBV12-4 to TRBJ2-1; 12 positions agree with TRBD2. J was trimmed by 8 bases and V by 2 bases; bases with no gene match: 4. The CDR3 covers 15 residues. This chain's CDR3 is CASSLTRTSGDEQFF. The DNA of the CDR3 is TGTGCCAGCAGTTTAACCCGGACTAGCGGGGATGAGCAGTTCTTC.

Of note for this clonotype: A much larger clone lies a single base off, so this may be a read error. It is likely a read error, because the conserved phenylalanine at the end of the CDR3 is missing. The V call is TRBV29-1, the J call TRBJ1-1; unclear D gene. This CDR3 has 13 residues. CDR1 is SQVTM, CDR2 ANQGSEA, per germline. V was cut by 3 bases and J by 5 bases, with 13 bases left in between. This CDR3 reads CSVEKTSRTEAFV. The CDR3 DNA reads TGCAGCGTTGAGAAGACCAGCAGGACTGAAGCTTTCGTT.

This clonotype came up a few times. V is TRBV9 and J is TRBJ2-1; D gene ambiguous. Germline V gives CDR1 SGDLS, CDR2 YYNGEE. V gave up 3 bases and J gave up 0 bases, with 25 bases separating them. CDR3 length equals 20 residues. Here the CDR3 DNA reads TGTGCCAGCAGCGCAGCGTATCGAGCAGGCACCTTTCTCTCCTACAATGAGCAGTTCTTC. Encoded protein: CASSAAYRAGTFLSYNEQFF.

This clonotype appeared many times. The chain carries TRBV4-1 and TRBJ2-1; 7 bases agree with TRBD1. This CDR3 is built from 15 residues. Germline values: CDR1 MGHRA, CDR2 YSYEKL. The junction had 7 bases not matched to a gene; V was cut back by 6 bases and J by 2 bases. CDR3 DNA: TGCGCCAGCAGGAGACAGGGTGGGCCCTACAATGAGCAGTTCTTC. This codes for CASRRQGGPYNEQFF.

The chain recombines TRBV9 with TRBJ2-2, with D possibly being TRBD2 (5 bases). The germline CDR1 and CDR2 sequences are SGDLS and YYNGEE. V was pared by 1 base and J by 4 bases, with 8 bases between. The length of the CDR3 is 14 residues. CDR3 amino acids: CASSVWRATGELFF. DNA of the CDR3: TGTGCCAGCAGCGTATGGCGGGCCACCGGGGAGCTGTTTTTT.

This chain uses TRBV4-3 with TRBJ2-3; 10 bases map to TRBD2. CDR3 length: 16 amino acids. The V gene's germline CDR1 is LGHNA and CDR2 YSLEER. V lost 4 bases, J lost 6 bases, and 10 bases stayed unmatched. The CDR3 nucleotides read TGCGCCAGCAGCCTCGGTTGGACTAGCGGATGGGATACGCAGTATTTT. Protein sequence: CASSLGWTSGWDTQYF.

The sample holds a few counts of this clonotype. V usage is TRBV11-2 and J usage is TRBJ2-1; no firm D call. The germline V gene has CDR1 SGHAT and CDR2 FQNNGV. Deletions cut 0 bases from V and 9 bases from J, with 12 bases between. The CDR3 has 14 amino acids. This chain's CDR3 is CASSLDRMTPEQFF. The DNA of the CDR3 is TGTGCCAGCAGCTTAGATAGGATGACCCCTGAGCAGTTCTTC.

This clonotype was counted ten times or more. The rearrangement uses TRBV29-1 and TRBJ2-3, with 9 positions matching TRBD1. Germline V gene data show CDR1 as SQVTM and CDR2 as ANQGSEA. The junction had 1 base not matched to a gene; V was cut back by 2 bases and J by 1 base. The CDR3 contains 14 residues. This chain's CDR3 is CSVERDRGTDTQYF. The CDR3 region has the DNA TGCAGCGTTGAAAGGGACAGGGGCACAGATACGCAGTATTTT.

The table lists this clonotype with a few counts. The chain has TRBV9 and TRBJ1-6; D perhaps matches TRBD1 (6 bases). Germline values: CDR1 SGDLS, CDR2 YYNGEE. V was shortened by 0 bases and J by 8 bases, with 12 bases between the two germline ends. The CDR3 extends over 15 amino acids. Here the CDR3 reads CASSVVGQRDSPLHF. CDR3 DNA sequence: TGTGCCAGCAGCGTAGTTGGACAGAGGGATTCACCCCTCCACTTT.

V gene TRBV24-1 combines with J gene TRBJ2-7; D ambiguous. With 7 bases removed from V and 1 base from J, the gap between germline ends came to 16 bases. Germline assignment: CDR1 KGHDR and CDR2 SFDVKD. CDR3 size: 15 residues. The CDR3 bases are TGTGCCACCAGCCTTCCGGGTACCAGTTCCTACGAGCAGTACTTC. This codes for CATSLPGTSSYEQYF.

The rearrangement joins TRBV19 to TRBJ1-1, with D tentatively TRBD1 (5 bases). Germline V gives CDR1 LNHDA, CDR2 SQIVND (reference sequence). Trimming stripped 5 bases from V and 5 bases from J, with 12 bases between. This CDR3 is built from 13 residues. The CDR3 region has the DNA TGTGCCAGTAGTGGGCCAGGGAAGACTGAAGCTTTCTTT. Translating it yields CASSGPGKTEAFF. Filled out from reference TRBV19 and TRBJ1-1, the complete variable domain reads DGGITQSPKYLFRKEGQNVTLSCEQNLNHDAMYWYRQDPGQGLRLIYYSQIVNDFQKGDIAEGYSVSREKKESFPLTVTSAQKNPTAFYLCASSGPGKTEAFFGQGTRLTVV.

The rearrangement links TRBV7-9 to TRBJ2-3; a weak D match, TRBD1 (6 bases). The CDR3 runs 16 residues. Per the germline V gene, CDR1 is SEHNR and CDR2 is FQNEAQ (reference sequence). Trimming cost V 6 bases and J 0 bases, with 16 bases left between them. This chain's CDR3 is CASRYRDTYSTDTQYF. In nucleotides, the CDR3 is TGTGCCAGCAGGTACCGGGACACCTATAGCACAGATACGCAGTATTTT.

This sequence joins TRBV11-2 and TRBJ2-7, with D possibly matching TRBD2 (5 bases). CDR3 length: 12 amino acids. Germline V gene data show CDR1 as SGHAT and CDR2 as FQNNGV. The germline V and J ends were trimmed by 4 bases and 3 bases, with 7 bases remaining between them. CDR3 DNA: TGTGCCAGCAGCTACGGGAACTACGAGCAGTACTTC. It codes for CASSYGNYEQYF.

V usage is TRBV3-1 and J usage is TRBJ1-4; 9 bases align to TRBD1. Germline trimming cut 3 bases from V and 15 bases from J; bases unmatched to any gene: 14. Germline V gene data show CDR1 as LGHDT and CDR2 as YNNKEL (reference sequence). CDR3 length: 15 residues. CDR3 coding DNA: TGTGCCAGCAGCCAGGGACAGGGCCGACGGAATTGGGTGTTTTTT. It yields the protein CASSQGQGRRNWVFF.

The V gene is TRBV7-9, the J gene TRBJ2-7, with 9 nucleotides matching TRBD1. J was trimmed by 4 bases and V by 5 bases; bases with no gene match: 6. The CDR3 is 14 amino acids. Germline V lookup: CDR1 SEHNR, CDR2 FQNEAQ (reference sequence). The DNA for the CDR3 is TGTGCCAGCAGCCGACAGGGGGGGTTTTACGAGCAGTACTTC. The encoded protein is CASSRQGGFYEQYF.

The chain employs TRBV30 and TRBJ2-7; no clear D. CDR1 is GTSNPN, CDR2 SVGIG, per germline (reference sequence). V gave up 0 bases and J gave up 0 bases, with 12 bases separating them. The CDR3 extends over 15 amino acids. The CDR3 loop reads CAWSVGQPSSYEQYF. The CDR3 region has the DNA TGTGCCTGGAGTGTTGGGCAGCCTTCCTCCTACGAGCAGTACTTC.

This chain joins TRBV3-1 and TRBJ2-7; 7 bases line up with TRBD1. CDR3 length: 14 amino acids. V was clipped by 4 bases and J by 3 bases; unmatched bases: 6. Germline CDR1 reads LGHDT; CDR2 reads YNNKEL (reference sequence). As DNA, the CDR3 is TGTGCCAGCAGCCGACAGGGCCTCATCTACGAGCAGTACTTC. Its translation is CASSRQGLIYEQYF.

The chain links TRBV7-9 to TRBJ2-1; 10 nucleotides align to TRBD1. The germline CDR1 and CDR2 sequences are SEHNR and FQNEAQ (reference sequence). The CDR3 is made up of 14 amino acids. With 5 bases clipped from V and 9 bases from J, the junction kept 7 bases outside the gene matches. CDR3: CASSRQGAHPEQFF. CDR3 DNA: TGTGCCAGCAGCAGACAGGGGGCGCATCCTGAGCAGTTCTTC.

There are many counts of this clonotype. V is TRBV5-6 and J is TRBJ2-2, with D unclear. The V end lost 3 bases, the J end lost 6 bases, and 12 bases lay between the germline ends. CDR3 size: 14 residues. The V gene's germline CDR1 is SGHDT and CDR2 YYEEEE. The CDR3 here is CASSSSFGPGELFF. DNA of the CDR3: TGTGCCAGCAGCTCGTCCTTTGGGCCCGGGGAGCTGTTTTTT.

This clonotype was found a few times. This chain uses TRBV7-8 with TRBJ2-7, with 7 nucleotides matching TRBD1. The CDR3 is made up of 16 amino acids. J was trimmed by 2 bases and V by 2 bases; bases with no gene match: 9. Germline-derived CDR1 and CDR2 are SGHVS and FQNEAQ. CDR3 protein: CASSLTGTVLTYEQYF. Here the CDR3 DNA reads TGTGCCAGCAGCTTAACCGGGACAGTCCTGACCTACGAGCAGTACTTC.

The genes are TRBV6-5 and TRBJ2-7, with D unresolved. Germline CDR1 and CDR2: MNHEY and SVGAGI. The length of the CDR3 is 14 residues. The V end was cut by 2 bases, the J end by 0 bases, with 8 bases between. CDR3 region: CASSYRSASYEQYF. DNA of the CDR3: TGTGCCAGCAGTTACAGGTCCGCCTCCTACGAGCAGTACTTC.

This clonotype was counted ten times or more. The genes are TRBV20-1 and TRBJ2-3; 10 nucleotides match TRBD2. CDR1 DFQATT and CDR2 SNEGSKA come from the germline V gene (reference sequence). The CDR3 loop spans 16 amino acids. V trimming: 3 bases; J trimming: 4 bases; junction bases outside the gene matches: 10. DNA of the CDR3: TGCAGTGCTAGTTGGGCTAGCGGGAGTAGAGCAGATACGCAGTATTTT. It yields the protein CSASWASGSRADTQYF.